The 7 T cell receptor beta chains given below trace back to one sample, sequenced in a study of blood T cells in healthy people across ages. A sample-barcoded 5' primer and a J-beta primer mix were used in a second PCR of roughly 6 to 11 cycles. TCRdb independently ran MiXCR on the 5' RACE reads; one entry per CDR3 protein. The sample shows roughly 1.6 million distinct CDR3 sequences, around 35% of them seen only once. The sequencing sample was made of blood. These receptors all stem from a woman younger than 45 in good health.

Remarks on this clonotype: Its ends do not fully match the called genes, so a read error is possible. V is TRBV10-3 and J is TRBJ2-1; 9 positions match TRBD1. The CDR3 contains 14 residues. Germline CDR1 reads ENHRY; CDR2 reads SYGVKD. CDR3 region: CAIRGQGPYNGQFF. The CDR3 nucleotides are TGTGCCATCAGGGGACAGGGCCCCTACAATGGGCAGTTCTTC.

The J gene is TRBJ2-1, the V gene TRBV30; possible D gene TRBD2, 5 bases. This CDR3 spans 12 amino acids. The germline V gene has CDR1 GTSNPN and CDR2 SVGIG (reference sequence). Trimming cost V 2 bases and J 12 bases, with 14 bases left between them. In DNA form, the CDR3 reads TGTGCCTGGAGTTGGGGAGAGGGCGGGCAGTTCTTC. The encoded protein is CAWSWGEGGQFF.

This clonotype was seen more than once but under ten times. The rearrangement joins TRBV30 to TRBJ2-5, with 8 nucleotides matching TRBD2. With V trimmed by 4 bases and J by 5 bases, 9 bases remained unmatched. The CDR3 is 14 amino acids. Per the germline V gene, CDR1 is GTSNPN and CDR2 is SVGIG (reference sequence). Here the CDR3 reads CAWKGGSGSETQYF. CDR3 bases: TGTGCCTGGAAAGGGGGGAGCGGGAGTGAGACCCAGTACTTC. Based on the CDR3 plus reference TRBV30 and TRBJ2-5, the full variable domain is SQTIHQWPATLVQPVGSPLSLECTVEGTSNPNLYWYRQAAGRGLQLLFYSVGIGQISSEVPQNLSASRPQDRQFILSSKKLLLSDSGFYLCAWKGGSGSETQYFGPGTRLLVL.

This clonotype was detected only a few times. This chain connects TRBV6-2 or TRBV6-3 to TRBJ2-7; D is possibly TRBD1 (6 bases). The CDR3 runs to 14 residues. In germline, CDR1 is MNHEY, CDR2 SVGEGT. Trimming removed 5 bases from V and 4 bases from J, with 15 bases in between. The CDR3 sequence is CASSKTGIWYEQYF. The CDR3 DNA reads TGTGCCAGCAGTAAAACAGGGATTTGGTACGAGCAGTACTTC.

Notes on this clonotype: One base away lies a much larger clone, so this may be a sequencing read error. CDR3 sequence: CACRDGLAGVDEQFF. CDR3 DNA sequence: TGTGCCTGCAGGGATGGACTAGCGGGAGTTGACGAGCAGTTCTTC. The V and J genes are TRBV7-9 and TRBJ2-1; 13 bases match TRBD2. This CDR3 has 15 amino acids. The germline gives CDR1 SEHNR, CDR2 FQNEAQ (reference sequence).

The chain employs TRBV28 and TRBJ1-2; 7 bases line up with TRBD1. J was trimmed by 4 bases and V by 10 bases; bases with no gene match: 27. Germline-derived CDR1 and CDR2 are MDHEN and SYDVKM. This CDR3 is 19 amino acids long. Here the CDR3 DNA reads TGTGCCATCGAAACAGGGGCGATGAACGAGGTCGGGATTGGCTATGGCTACACCTTC. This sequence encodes CAIETGAMNEVGIGYGYTF.

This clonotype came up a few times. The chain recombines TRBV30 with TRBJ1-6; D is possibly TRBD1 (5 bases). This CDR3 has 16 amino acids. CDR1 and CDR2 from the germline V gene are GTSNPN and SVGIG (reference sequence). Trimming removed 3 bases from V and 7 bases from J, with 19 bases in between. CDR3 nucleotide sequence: TGTGCCTGGAGGAGTTCCATTTGGGACCGAAATTCACCCCTCCACTTT. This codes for CAWRSSIWDRNSPLHF.